The 15 T cell receptor beta chains in this list originate from one sample, sequenced in a study of T cells after yellow fever vaccination. TCRdb recomputed calls from the 5' RACE reads with MiXCR, one row per CDR3 protein. This sample has 110,000 to 150,000 distinct CDR3 sequences, with just over 6.5% found just once. Sequences were derived from CD4+ T cells sorted from PBMCs, sampled 10 days after the yellow fever booster vaccination. These receptors came from a man between 25 and 39 years old who received the YFV17D yellow fever vaccine.

V is TRBV10-3 and J is TRBJ1-2; a weak D match, TRBD1 (6 bases). The CDR3 is 13 residues long. Germline V CDR1 and CDR2: ENHRY, SYGVKD. Trimming stripped 3 bases from V and 8 bases from J, with 13 bases between. The CDR3 region is CAISDSGAGGYTF. The CDR3 bases are TGTGCCATCAGTGATTCAGGGGCCGGCGGCTACACCTTC.

In its sample, this clonotype was seen many times. This sequence joins TRBV3-1 and TRBJ1-2, with D hard to call. CDR1 and CDR2 from the germline V gene are LGHDT and YNNKEL (reference sequence). The CDR3 loop spans 15 amino acids. V dropped 1 base and J dropped 7 bases, with 16 bases sitting between them. The CDR3: CASSQGGPAQSGYTF. DNA of the CDR3: TGTGCCAGCAGCCAAGGCGGTCCGGCCCAGTCTGGCTACACCTTC.

The chain combines TRBV29-1 with TRBJ2-7; 10 bases are shared with TRBD1. Trimming cost V 4 bases and J 6 bases; bases outside gene matches: 9. The V gene's germline CDR1 is SQVTM and CDR2 ANQGSEA. The CDR3 runs to 14 residues. The DNA for the CDR3 is TGCAGCGTTGCCCGGACAGGGGGTCGAGGCGAGCAGTACTTC. This codes for CSVARTGGRGEQYF.

To note about this clonotype: Given a much more abundant clone one base away, this may be a read error. The chain links TRBV29-1 to TRBJ2-1; D unresolved. The germline CDR1 and CDR2 sequences are SQVTM and ANQGSEA. The CDR3 length is 15 residues. The CDR3 sequence: CSVADGPGSYNVQFF. DNA of the CDR3: TGCAGCGTGGCTGACGGCCCGGGTTCCTACAATGTGCAGTTCTTC.

In DNA, the CDR3 is TGTGCCAGCAGCTTCGAAGGGACTAGCGTTCGTGAGCAGTTCTTC. It translates to CASSFEGTSVREQFF. The chain links TRBV5-4 to TRBJ2-1; 10 nucleotides match TRBD2. Germline CDR1 and CDR2: SGHNT and YYREEE (reference sequence). The CDR3 is 15 residues long. Germline trimming cut 2 bases from V and 9 bases from J; bases unmatched to any gene: 8.

This clonotype was counted ten times or more. The V gene is TRBV13, the J gene TRBJ2-1, with D unclear. The germline V gene encodes CDR1 PRHDT and CDR2 FYEKMQ (reference sequence). The V end was cut by 6 bases, the J end by 5 bases, with 17 bases between. CDR3 length: 15 amino acids. CDR3 DNA sequence: TGTGCCAGCAGTGACGAACGAGGCTGGGACAATGAGCAGTTCTTC. Protein product: CASSDERGWDNEQFF.

This clonotype was counted many times. The V gene is TRBV12-3 or TRBV12-4, the J gene TRBJ1-6, with TRBD1 matching over 9 bases. The V gene end was trimmed by 5 bases and the J gene end by 10 bases; junction bases not matched to a gene: 9. The CDR3 covers 15 residues. The CDR3 sequence: CASSLRTGVYSPLHF. The CDR3 DNA sequence: TGTGCCAGCAGTCTGAGGACAGGGGTGTACTCACCCCTCCACTTT.

The table lists this clonotype with many counts. The chain uses TRBV5-1 and TRBJ2-1; TRBD1 matches 9 bases. The CDR3 is made up of 16 amino acids. The germline V gene encodes CDR1 SGHRS and CDR2 YFSETQ. The trim removed 0 bases at V and 7 bases at J, leaving 8 bases unmatched. CDR3 region: CASSLERDRVENEQFF. The DNA for the CDR3 is TGCGCCAGCAGCTTGGAAAGGGACAGGGTCGAGAATGAGCAGTTCTTC.

This clonotype was recorded at least ten times. This chain links TRBV7-9 with TRBJ1-4; unclear D gene. V shed 0 bases and J shed 0 bases, with 5 bases lying between them. The CDR3 covers 15 residues. Germline values: CDR1 SEHNR, CDR2 FQNEAQ (reference sequence). The CDR3 is CASSLAIATNEKLFF. CDR3 DNA sequence: TGTGCCAGCAGCTTAGCGATAGCAACTAATGAAAAACTGTTTTTT.

Ten or more counts support this clonotype. The genes are TRBV19 and TRBJ2-2; D perhaps matches TRBD2 (6 bases). Germline loops: CDR1 LNHDA, CDR2 SQIVND (reference sequence). V lost 6 bases and J lost 3, with 14 bases in between. The CDR3 is 15 amino acids. CDR3 nucleotide sequence: TGTGCCAGTAGAAAATTGGGACTGGACACCGGGGAGCTGTTTTTT. Amino acids: CASRKLGLDTGELFF.

This clonotype was counted ten times or more. J is TRBJ2-5 and V is TRBV5-1, with 10 positions matching TRBD1. The CDR3 contains 15 residues. Germline V gives CDR1 SGHRS, CDR2 YFSETQ. Trimming took 4 bases from V and 5 from J; bases not matched to a gene: 8. The CDR3 reads CASSRGTGAGETQYF. The CDR3 DNA is TGCGCCAGCAGCCGAGGGACAGGGGCGGGGGAGACCCAGTACTTC.

A word on this clonotype: Given a much more abundant clone one base away, this may be a read error. J is TRBJ2-3 and V is TRBV25-1; the match to TRBD2 covers 7 bases. The CDR3 loop spans 15 amino acids. Germline values: CDR1 MGHDK, CDR2 SYGVNS. CDR3 nucleotides: TGTGCCAGCAGTGACACCGGTATATCGCGGGAGTACATGGATTTT. Its protein is CASSDTGISREYMDF.

This clonotype was detected a few times. The V call is TRBV20-1, the J call TRBJ2-3; 8 positions agree with TRBD2. The V gene end was trimmed by 5 bases and the J gene end by 6 bases; junction bases not matched to a gene: 7. The CDR3 is made up of 13 amino acids. Per germline, CDR1 DFQATT and CDR2 SNEGSKA (reference sequence). CDR3 sequence: CSARSGKVDTQYF. In DNA, the CDR3 is TGCAGTGCTCGTAGCGGGAAGGTGGATACGCAGTATTTT.

Many counts were recorded for this clonotype. The V and J genes are TRBV5-1 and TRBJ2-3; D gene unclear. Trimming stripped 0 bases from V and 6 bases from J, with 5 bases between. Germline loops: CDR1 SGHRS, CDR2 YFSETQ. The CDR3 is 12 residues long. Here the CDR3 DNA reads TGCGCCAGCAGCTTGGCCCAGGATACGCAGTATTTT. Amino acid sequence: CASSLAQDTQYF.

This clonotype was recorded at least ten times. This chain links TRBV7-6 with TRBJ2-3; 8 bases are a match to TRBD2. V lost 5 bases, J lost 4 bases, and 11 bases stayed unmatched. This CDR3 has 16 amino acids. Germline loops: CDR1 SGHVS, CDR2 FNYEAQ. CDR3 nucleotides: TGTGCCAGCAGCCCACCAGCGGGAGTAAGCCCAGATACGCAGTATTTT. It encodes CASSPPAGVSPDTQYF.